This T cell receptor beta chain comes out of a study of blood T cell repertoires in COVID-19 (dated by TCRdb to 2019 to 2021). Some background on the complete study: Samples from collaborators originated in the United States, Italy and Spain and spanned both the acute and convalescent phases of COVID-19. HLA class I and class II types, where available, came from metadata supplied by the sample provider rather than from assay-based typing. The prospective study material was composed of cDNA or gDNA derived from T cells, B-cell-depleted T cells, or PBMCs. A freely available public database, intended as a resource for researchers studying the immune response to SARS-CoV-2, is where the repertoires were released. Subjects who had been exposed to COVID-19, were actively infected with it, or had recovered from it provided the deeply sampled blood TCRbeta repertoires that made up the dataset. Nearly every sample came with metadata listing a de-identified subject ID, COVID-19 status, age in years and sex. The samples were drawn from two sources: the first 160 participants of the ongoing ImmuneRACE study, and 1,254 subjects contributed by 6 global collaborators.

TCRbeta CDR3 regions were amplified from genomic DNA using the immunoSEQ Assay, a bias-controlled multiplex PCR. Processing in the source paper ran as follows. Nucleated cell counts per sample were estimated from amplification of reference gene primers within the assay. Sequence reads were collapsed and filtered to measure the absolute abundance of every unique TCRbeta CDR3 rearrangement. For each sample, productive Simpson clonality was calculated by taking the square root of Simpson's diversity index across productive rearrangements. TCRdb obtained this table from immuneACCESS and retained in-frame rearrangements with V and J assigned. These tables miss some clones; where compared with another copy, unresolved V genes account for less than half of the shortfall, and the remainder is unexplained. V, J and clone size were drawn from that table, and D and trimming were deduced from the DNA. This sample is represented by under 150,000 clones; 88% of them were singletons. The ten most abundant clones make up about 10% of the sample.

Findings and caveats that apply to the study as a whole: The amount of clinical and demographic metadata varied by source and participant and was provided uncurated.

Trimming takes 10 bases from V and 8 bases from J, and the germline ends sit 19 bases apart. Measured from the cysteine to the phenylalanine, the CDR3 is 13 residues long. The entry retains the CDR3 DNA only, 39 bases that are in frame from base 1. Per the germline V gene, MNHEY is the CDR1 and SVGAGI is the CDR2. Whole blood was collected in K2EDTA tubes by collaborating institutions according to the institutions' own protocols. For TCRbeta analysis, collaborators shipped samples in one of three forms: frozen whole blood, isolated PBMCs, or DNA extracted from either of those sample types. Concerning this clone itself: The antigen it recognizes is unknown. Base qualities are missing; no much larger clone stands one base away.

The origin of this receptor is a man in his fifties with active or convalescent COVID-19. The receptor chain draws on TRBV6-5 and TRBJ2-3; possibly the D gene is TRBD2, per 6 matching bases. The source material was peripheral blood. The DNA reads as follows: TGTGCCACCGAGGGACCGGGGGAGCGTACGCAGTATTTT. Translation gives CATEGPGERTQYF.